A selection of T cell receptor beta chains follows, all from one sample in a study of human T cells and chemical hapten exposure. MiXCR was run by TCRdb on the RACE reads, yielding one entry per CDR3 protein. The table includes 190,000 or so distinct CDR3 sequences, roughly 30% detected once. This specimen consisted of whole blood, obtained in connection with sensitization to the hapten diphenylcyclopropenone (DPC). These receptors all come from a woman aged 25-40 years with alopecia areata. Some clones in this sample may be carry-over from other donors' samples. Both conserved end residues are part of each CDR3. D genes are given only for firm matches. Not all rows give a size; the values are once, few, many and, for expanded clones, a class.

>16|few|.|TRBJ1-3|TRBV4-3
TGCGCCAGCAGCCAAGGGCGGGGAATGTCTGGAAACACCATATATTTT
CASSQGRGMSGNTIYF
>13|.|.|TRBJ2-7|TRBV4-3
TGCGCCAGCAGCCAAGATATGGGGGACGGGCAGTACTTC
CASSQDMGDGQYF
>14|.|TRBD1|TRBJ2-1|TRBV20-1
TGCAGTGCCTCGGACAGGGGGCGAGGGAATGAGCAGTTCTTC
CSASDRGRGNEQFF
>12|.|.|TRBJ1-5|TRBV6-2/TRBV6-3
TGTGCCAGCAGTTACGGGGCGCAGCCCCAGCATTTT
CASSYGAQPQHF
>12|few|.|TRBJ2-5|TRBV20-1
TGCAGTGCTAGAGCGGGGCTCGAGACCCAGTACTTC
CSARAGLETQYF
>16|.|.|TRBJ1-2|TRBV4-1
TGCGCCAGCAGCCAAGAGGGGCTAGGGATTAACTATGGCTACACCTTC
CASSQEGLGINYGYTF
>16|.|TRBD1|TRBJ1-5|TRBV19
TGTGCCAGTAGCCTGGAGGACAGGGGTAGCAATCAGCCCCAGCATTTT
CASSLEDRGSNQPQHF
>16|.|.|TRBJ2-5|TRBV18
TGTGCCAGCTCACCAAGGGACCGTACCTACCAAGAGACCCAGTACTTC
CASSPRDRTYQETQYF
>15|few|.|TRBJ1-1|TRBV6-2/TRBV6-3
TGTGCCAGCAGTTTCACGACAGGAGTGAACACTGAAGCTTTCTTT
CASSFTTGVNTEAFF
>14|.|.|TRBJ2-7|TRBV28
TGTGCCAGCAGTTTTGGAGGGGGGGCCTACGAGCAGTACTTC
CASSFGGGAYEQYF
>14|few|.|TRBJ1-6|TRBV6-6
TGTGCCAGCAGCCCACGGTCCTATAATTCACCCCTCCACTTT
CASSPRSYNSPLHF
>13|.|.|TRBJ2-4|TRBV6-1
TGTGCCAGCAATCGGGACAATAAAAACATTCAGTACTTC
CASNRDNKNIQYF
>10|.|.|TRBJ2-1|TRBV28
TGTGCCAGCAGTAGGACTGAGCAGTTCTTC
CASSRTEQFF
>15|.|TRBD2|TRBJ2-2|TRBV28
TGTGCCAGCAACCCTGGGGGGGAGGTCTCCGGGGAGCTGTTTTTT
CASNPGGEVSGELFF
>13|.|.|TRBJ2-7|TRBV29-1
TGCAGCGTTGAAGGGGACACCCACTACGAGCAGTACTTC
CSVEGDTHYEQYF
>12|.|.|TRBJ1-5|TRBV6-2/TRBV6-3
TGTGCCAGCAGTTATGGCAATCAGCCCCAGCATTTT
CASSYGNQPQHF
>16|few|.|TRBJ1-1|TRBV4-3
TGCGCCAGCAGCCAAGATAGTAGGCGAGGGGGCACTGAAGCTTTCTTT
CASSQDSRRGGTEAFF
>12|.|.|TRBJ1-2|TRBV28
TGTGCCAGCAGTTTACAGCACTATGGCTACACCTTC
CASSLQHYGYTF
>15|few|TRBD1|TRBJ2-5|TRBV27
TGTGCCAGCAGTTTATCGCAGGGGGACCAAGAGACCCAGTACTTC
CASSLSQGDQETQYF
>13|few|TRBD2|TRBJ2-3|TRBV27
TGTGCCAGCATGGCTAGCGGGTCTACTACGCAGTATTTT
CASMASGSTTQYF
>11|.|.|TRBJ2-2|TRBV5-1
TGCGCCAGCAGCTTGGAGAGGAAGCTGTTTTTT
CASSLERKLFF
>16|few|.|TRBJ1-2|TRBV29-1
TGCAGCGTCGCTCTCTTTCTGGTGGGCGGTGTCGGTGGCTACACCTTC
CSVALFLVGGVGGYTF
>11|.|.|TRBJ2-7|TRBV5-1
TGCGCCAGCAGCCGGGACTACGAGCAGTACTTC
CASSRDYEQYF
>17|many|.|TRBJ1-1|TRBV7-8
TGTGCCAGCAGCCCTGGGACACCCTCGGGCTTGAACACTGAAGCTTTCTTT
CASSPGTPSGLNTEAFF
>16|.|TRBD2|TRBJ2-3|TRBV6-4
TGTGCCAGCAGTGACTCGACTAGCGGGAGGGGAAATACGCAGTATTTT
CASSDSTSGRGNTQYF
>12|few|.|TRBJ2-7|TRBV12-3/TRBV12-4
TGTGCCAGTTCTAAACAGGGAAGGGAGCAGTACTTC
CASSKQGREQYF
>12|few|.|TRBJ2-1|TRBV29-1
TGCAGCGTTGACTCTAGCTCCGATGAGCAGTTCTTC
CSVDSSSDEQFF
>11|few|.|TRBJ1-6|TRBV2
TGTGCCAGCAGTGACCGGGGCCGCCTCCACTTT
CASSDRGRLHF
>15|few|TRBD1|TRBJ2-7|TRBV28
TGTGCCAGCAGTTTATTGGGACAGGGGGCCTACGAGCAGTACTTC
CASSLLGQGAYEQYF
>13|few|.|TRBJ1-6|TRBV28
TGTGCCAGCAGTGCGGGGGATGGTTCACCCCTCCACTTT
CASSAGDGSPLHF
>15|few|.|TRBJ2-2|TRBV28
TGTGCCAGCAGTTCCGCCTCAGGGAACACCGGGGAGCTGTTTTTT
CASSSASGNTGELFF
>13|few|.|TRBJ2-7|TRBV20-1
TGCAGTGCCGCGCGGCAGGGAATCTACGAGCAGTACTTC
CSAARQGIYEQYF
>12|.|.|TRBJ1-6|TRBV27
TGTGCCAGCAGTTTCTCGAGTTCACCCCTCCACTTT
CASSFSSSPLHF
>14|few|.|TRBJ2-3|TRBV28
TGTGCCAGCAGTTTTCCACAGGGTACCGATACGCAGTATTTT
CASSFPQGTDTQYF
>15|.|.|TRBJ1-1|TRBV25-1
TGTGCCAGCAGCTCCTACAGGGATATGAACACTGAAGCTTTCTTT
CASSSYRDMNTEAFF
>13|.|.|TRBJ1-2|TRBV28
TGTGCCAGCGGGCAGCCCTTTAACTATGGCTACACCTTC
CASGQPFNYGYTF
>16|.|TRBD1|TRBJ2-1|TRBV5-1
TGCGCCAGCAGCCCGATCCCGGGGCAGGGGGACAATGAGCAGTTCTTC
CASSPIPGQGDNEQFF
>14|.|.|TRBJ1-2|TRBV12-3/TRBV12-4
TGTGCCAGCAGTTTAGCGCTGGCAGACTATGGCTACACCTTC
CASSLALADYGYTF
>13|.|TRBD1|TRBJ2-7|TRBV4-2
TGTGCCAGCAGCCAGGGAAACAGGGGTGAGCAGTACTTC
CASSQGNRGEQYF
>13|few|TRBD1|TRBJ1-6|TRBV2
TGTGCCAGCAAAGGACAGGGATGGTCACCCCTCCACTTT
CASKGQGWSPLHF
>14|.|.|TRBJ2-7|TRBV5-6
TGTGCCAGCAGCTTTAGACCCGCAACCTACGAGCAGTACTTC
CASSFRPATYEQYF
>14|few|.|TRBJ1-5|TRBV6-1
TGTGCCAGCAGCCCGGACGCTGGTCTGAGGGCCCAGCATTTT
CASSPDAGLRAQHF
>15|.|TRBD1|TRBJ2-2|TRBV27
TGTGCCAGCAGTTTTTACAGGGGGAACACCGGGGAGCTGTTTTTT
CASSFYRGNTGELFF
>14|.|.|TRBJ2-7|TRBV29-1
TGCAGCGTTGTTCTCCCCGACAGCACCTACGAGCAGTACTTC
CSVVLPDSTYEQYF
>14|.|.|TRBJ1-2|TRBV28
TGTGCCAGCAGTTCTCCAGGGAACAACTATGGCTACACCTTC
CASSSPGNNYGYTF
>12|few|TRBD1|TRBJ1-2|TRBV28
TGTGCCAGCAGCACAGGGGTCCATGGCTACACCTTC
CASSTGVHGYTF